This T cell receptor (beta chain) was retrieved from a study of shared clonotypes between healthy human individuals (dated by TCRdb to 2018 to 2021). Study-level background: The cohort comprised a couple of women and three men aged 18 to 49 years. For each donor, CD4 naive and CD4 memory were each run on three plates, CD8 naive on two plates, and CD8 memory on one plate. Different laboratories and diverse techniques were used to prepare libraries and sequence TCR repertoires, to increase sequencing depth and limit assay-specific biases. Per donor, leukapheresis produced somewhere between about 0.8 and 9 billion PBMCs. The study deeply sequenced blood TCR repertoires of about 5 healthy adults to estimate repertoire size and the extent of clonotype sharing between individuals. Overall study results and their limits: Incomplete sequencing was indicated by rarefaction of sorted-subset datasets, despite the large sequencing depth. Across four donors, approximately 5% of naive CD4, roughly 3.5% of naive CD8, roughly 2.2% of memory CD4, and approximately 0.4% of memory CD8 clonotypes were shared. The small number of donors limited the genetic and exposure-history diversity represented. Sampling was restricted to blood, and TCR repertoires in tissue are likely to differ from TCR repertoires in blood. Naive subsets generally had larger estimated clonotype richness than memory subsets. Higher generation probabilities were observed for clonotypes shared by all four sorted-subset donors than for non-shared clonotypes. Based on pairwise subsampling, the degree of clonotype sharing among donors was expected to be affected by sequencing depth.

The donors were healthy, HIV-negative adults with no recently reported acute infections or vaccinations. Every donor was a Caucasian adult residing in Nashville, Tennessee, USA. Magnetic negative selection was used to enrich CD4+ T cells, after which naive cells were positively selected on CD45RA and the negative fraction became the memory subset. Blood was collected by leukapheresis, and PBMCs were isolated by Ficoll-Histopaque density gradient centrifugation and then cryopreserved in liquid nitrogen vapor phase. Analytical flow cytometry was used to check the purity and quantity of every magnetically sorted T cell population. Genomic DNA was isolated from every sorted fraction and measured by UV absorbance on a Nanodrop 2000c. As concerns this clone: No cognate antigen has been identified for it. Base qualities are not recorded, but no much larger clone differs from it by a single base.

Using the deep immunoSEQ assay, TCR CDR3 regions were amplified from genomic DNA by multiplex PCR. Genomic DNA extracted from each cell subset was distributed evenly over all wells of several immunoSEQ 96-well plates, and each plate served as one replicate. Each replicate PCR for sorted subsets received roughly 0.2 ug genomic DNA, equal to about 30,000 T cell genomes. Purified libraries were measured with a Qubit 3.0 fluorometer, size-checked on a Bioanalyzer 2100, and measured again with the KAPA Library Quantification kit. Every immunoSEQ 96-well plate was sequenced on a separate single-read 150-cycle Illumina NextSeq 550 flow cell. The study's processing was this. Because the immunoSEQ output included only junctional sequences and no quality scores, the filtering could not be the same as the filtering used for full-length reads. Sequences were annotated with PyIR, a Python wrapper for IgBLAST v1.9, using IMGT germline references to assign V/J genes and CDR3. Reads were filtered out if the reads had weak V/J assignments (E-value above 1e-6), no CDR3, stop codons, out-of-frame junctions, or ambiguous translated residues. V3J clonotypes were defined as sequences sharing the same inferred V gene, J gene, and CDR3 amino acid sequence. To compute the percentage overlap between repertoires, the number of shared unique clonotypes was divided by the size of the smaller repertoire. Richness of each repertoire was evaluated using RTK rarefaction, the Chao1 estimator, and Recon v2.1 estimates of unobserved clonotypes. OLGA was used to compute generation probabilities for all TCRbeta clonotypes that the gDNA method yielded from a few donors. The clones in this table, taken by TCRdb from immuneACCESS, are in-frame only. Not every clone is retained; where verified, under half of the shortfall comes from an unresolved V gene, and the cause of the rest is unknown. V and J calls and clone size come straight from that table; D and trimming were deduced from the DNA. The sample profile shows fewer than 400,000 clones; around 72% of them were found once. The ten largest make up 10% of the sample.

Sequencing input: memory CD4+ T cells sorted from blood. The label giving this sample's cell subset or site can be read as: CD45RA-negative fraction. The source is a man younger than 45 in good health.

The nucleotide sequence is TGTGCCTGGAGTGGGGCGGTGAAGGGACGCTGGTCATTTTTCGGCTACGAGCAGTACTTC. Its protein product is CAWSGAVKGRWSFFGYEQYF. This chain is built from TRBV30 and TRBJ2-7, with the D gene tentatively TRBD1 or TRBD2, based on 5 matching bases in each. The V end loses 1 base and the J end loses 3 bases, and a stretch of 31 bases separates them. Looking up the germline V gene (reference sequence) yields CDR1 GTSNPN and CDR2 SVGIG. From its cysteine to its phenylalanine, the CDR3 spans 20 amino acids. Only the CDR3 DNA stays, 60 bases, in frame from base 1.